The sequence of this T cell receptor beta chain was determined in a study of Graves' ophthalmopathy and Graves' hyperthyroidism. Study-level findings and limits: Researchers report that a 13-signature model separated ophthalmopathy from stable hyperthyroidism, posting less than 90% sensitivity and roughly 81% specificity. The study's model predicted ophthalmopathy progression at 70% to 71% sensitivity and 72% to 85% specificity.

CDR3 length equals 15 residues. Researchers took RNA transcripts and amplified TCR beta CDR3 regions from them. An opening RT-PCR round employed HTBI primers and preceded a second-round multiplex PCR. MiXCR, run by TCRdb on the multiplex PCR reads, gives a single entry per CDR3 protein. This repertoire shows over a million distinct CDR3 sequences, roughly 35% found once; its top ten account for 11%. For this clonotype: What it binds is not known. At one end the junction does not follow the germline gene, possibly because of a read error.

The rearrangement uses TRBV12-3 or TRBV12-4 and TRBJ1-5, with D unclear. The sequence derives from an adult man with Graves' hyperthyroidism. Sequencing used peripheral blood or thyroid tissue (not recorded which). CDR3 sequence (DNA): TGTGCCAGCAGTCCGGTGGCGGGGTGGAATCAGCCCCAGCTTTTT. Translating gives CASSPVAGWNQPQLF.